This T cell receptor beta chain was identified in a study of cytomegalovirus exposure and HLA in healthy donors. General study findings and limits: Sequencing likely generated an artifact that appeared as a cluster of highly shared sequence variants. Investigators reported 150 to 200 TCR beta chains as tied to cytomegalovirus.

A few counts support this clone. What it binds is unknown. Trimming stripped 7 bases from V and 0 bases from J, with 15 bases between. Germline V gene data show CDR1 as MNHEY and CDR2 as SVGAGI. The CDR3 loop spans 15 amino acids. Amplification used 60 Vbeta primers and 13 Jbeta primers. Sequencing was performed with immunoSEQ multiplex PCR; in TCRdb, only in-frame clones are kept and a portion is missing. Among 100,000 to 150,000 clones listed, 65% to 75% were seen once. The receptor comes from a middle-aged man in good health and CMV-seropositive. Material for sequencing was PBMCs. The V call is TRBV6-5, the J call TRBJ2-5; D possibly corresponds to TRBD1 (5 bases). The CDR3 region has the DNA TGTGCCAGCAAGAAGGGGATTGTGTACCAAGAGACCCAGTACTTC. Translating gives CASKKGIVYQETQYF.